Listed below are T cell receptor beta chains from one sample, sequenced in a study of control samples from healthy donors and cancer patients. Sequencing used immunoSEQ multiplex PCR; TCRdb keeps in-frame clones, though not all of them. Counted here are 60,000 to 95,000 clones, 89% occurring once; the ten biggest clones make up 9.5%. Sequencing used PBMCs. Every receptor here comes from a woman aged 50 to 60 with colorectal cancer. The CDR3 runs from the conserved cysteine through the conserved F or W. The order of the fields is D gene, J gene, V gene, clone size, CDR3 DNA, CDR3 protein. A D gene is named only where the DNA matches it firmly. Not every row has a clone size; where given, it reads once, few, many or a size class.

d_call: TRBD2; j_call: TRBJ2-2; v_call: TRBV2; clone_size: -; cdr3_nt: TGTGCCAGCAGTGATCTATTACTAGCGGGGGGGCGGACCGGGGAGCTGTTTTTT; cdr3_aa: CASSDLLLAGGRTGELFF
d_call: TRBD1; j_call: TRBJ1-3; v_call: TRBV7-2; clone_size: -; cdr3_nt: TGTGCCAGCAGCCCAGGACAGGGCCACGGAAACACCATATATTTT; cdr3_aa: CASSPGQGHGNTIYF
d_call: -; j_call: TRBJ1-1; v_call: TRBV7-2; clone_size: -; cdr3_nt: TGTGCCAGCAGCTCGCAAGTCAGGGTGGTTGGGACTGAAGCTTTCTTT; cdr3_aa: CASSSQVRVVGTEAFF
d_call: TRBD2; j_call: TRBJ2-3; v_call: TRBV15; clone_size: -; cdr3_nt: TGTGCCACCAGCAGTGTGGCGGGGGGTACAGATACGCAGTATTTT; cdr3_aa: CATSSVAGGTDTQYF
d_call: -; j_call: TRBJ1-4; v_call: TRBV4-2; clone_size: once; cdr3_nt: TGTGCCAGCAGCCAATCGAGCGGACGAGGTGAAAAACTGTTTTTT; cdr3_aa: CASSQSSGRGEKLFF
d_call: TRBD1; j_call: TRBJ2-3; v_call: TRBV7-2; clone_size: -; cdr3_nt: TGTGCCAGCAGCTTAGTGGGACAGGGGGGATCAGATACGCAGTATTTT; cdr3_aa: CASSLVGQGGSDTQYF
d_call: -; j_call: TRBJ2-3; v_call: TRBV9; clone_size: -; cdr3_nt: TGTGCCAGCAGCGCCCTAGATACGCAGTATTTT; cdr3_aa: CASSALDTQYF
d_call: -; j_call: TRBJ1-6; v_call: TRBV27; clone_size: once; cdr3_nt: TGTGCCAGCAGACCTCAGAGGGTGAGGCTTAATAATTCACCCCTCCACTTT; cdr3_aa: CASRPQRVRLNNSPLHF
d_call: -; j_call: TRBJ1-2; v_call: TRBV5-5; clone_size: once; cdr3_nt: TGTGCCAGCACCTTGGGGTGGGGACGGGAGAACTATGGCTACACCTTC; cdr3_aa: CASTLGWGRENYGYTF
d_call: TRBD1; j_call: TRBJ1-1; v_call: TRBV28; clone_size: -; cdr3_nt: TGTGCCAGCAGTTTATTCTGGACAGGGGGCACTGAAGCTTTCTTT; cdr3_aa: CASSLFWTGGTEAFF
d_call: TRBD2; j_call: TRBJ2-1; v_call: TRBV9; clone_size: -; cdr3_nt: TGTGCCAGCAGCGTGCGGGGGGGCACATACAATGAGCAGTTCTTC; cdr3_aa: CASSVRGGTYNEQFF
d_call: -; j_call: TRBJ2-5; v_call: TRBV19; clone_size: -; cdr3_nt: TGTGCCAGTAGTCCGAGCCGGACAGAGCAAGAGACCCAGTACTTC; cdr3_aa: CASSPSRTEQETQYF
d_call: -; j_call: TRBJ2-2; v_call: TRBV15; clone_size: -; cdr3_nt: TGTGCCACCAGCAGAGATTCCCAGGGCGGGGAGCTGTTTTTT; cdr3_aa: CATSRDSQGGELFF
d_call: -; j_call: TRBJ2-2; v_call: TRBV4-1; clone_size: -; cdr3_nt: TGCGCCAGCAGCCTCGGACCTCCTAATCCGGGGGAGCTGTTTTTT; cdr3_aa: CASSLGPPNPGELFF
d_call: TRBD1; j_call: TRBJ1-2; v_call: TRBV6-1; clone_size: few; cdr3_nt: TGTGCCAGCAGTGAAGCTTCCCCAGGGGGCGGAAATGGCTACACCTTC; cdr3_aa: CASSEASPGGGNGYTF
d_call: TRBD2; j_call: TRBJ2-1; v_call: TRBV2; clone_size: once; cdr3_nt: TGTGCCAGCTCCTCACTAGCGGGGGGGCTGGATGAGCAGTTCTTC; cdr3_aa: CASSSLAGGLDEQFF
d_call: -; j_call: TRBJ2-2; v_call: TRBV5-1; clone_size: -; cdr3_nt: TGCGCCAGCAGCGTAGGACAGCCAGGCACCGGGGAGCTGTTTTTT; cdr3_aa: CASSVGQPGTGELFF
d_call: TRBD1; j_call: TRBJ1-1; v_call: TRBV12-3/TRBV12-4; clone_size: once; cdr3_nt: TGTGCCAGCAGGATTAACAGGGGCACTGAAGCTTTCTTT; cdr3_aa: CASRINRGTEAFF